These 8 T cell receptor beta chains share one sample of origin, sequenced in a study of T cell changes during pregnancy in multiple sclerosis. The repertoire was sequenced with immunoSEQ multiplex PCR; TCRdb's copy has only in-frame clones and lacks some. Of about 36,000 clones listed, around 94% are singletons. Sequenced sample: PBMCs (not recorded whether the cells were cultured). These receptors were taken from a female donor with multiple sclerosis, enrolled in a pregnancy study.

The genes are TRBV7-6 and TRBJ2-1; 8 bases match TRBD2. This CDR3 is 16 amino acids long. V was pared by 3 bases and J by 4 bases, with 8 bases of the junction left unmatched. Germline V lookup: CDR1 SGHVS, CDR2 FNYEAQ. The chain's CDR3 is CASSLPGGQGYNEQFF. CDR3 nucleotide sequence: TGTGCCAGCAGCTTGCCGGGAGGGCAGGGGTACAATGAGCAGTTCTTC.

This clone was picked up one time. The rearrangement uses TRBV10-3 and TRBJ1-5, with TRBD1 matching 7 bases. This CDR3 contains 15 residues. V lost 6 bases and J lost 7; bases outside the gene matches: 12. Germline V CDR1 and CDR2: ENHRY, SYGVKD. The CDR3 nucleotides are TGTGCCATCAGAGACAGACAGGGAAGGGGCCAGCCCCAGCATTTT. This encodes CAIRDRQGRGQPQHF.

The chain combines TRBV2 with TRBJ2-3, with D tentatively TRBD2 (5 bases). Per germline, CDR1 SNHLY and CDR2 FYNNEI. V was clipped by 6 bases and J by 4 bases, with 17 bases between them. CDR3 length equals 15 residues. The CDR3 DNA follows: TGTGCCAGCAGAGCGGACGGGGAGAGATCAGATACGCAGTATTTT. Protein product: CASRADGERSDTQYF.

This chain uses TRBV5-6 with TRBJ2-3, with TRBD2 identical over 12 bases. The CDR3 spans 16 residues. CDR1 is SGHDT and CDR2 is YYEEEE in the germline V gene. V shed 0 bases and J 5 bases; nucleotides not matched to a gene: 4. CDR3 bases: TGTGCCAGCAGCTTGGGACTAGCGGGAGTCGGAGATACGCAGTATTTT. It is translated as CASSLGLAGVGDTQYF. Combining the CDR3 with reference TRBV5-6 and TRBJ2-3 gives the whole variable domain DAGVTQSPTHLIKTRGQQVTLRCSPKSGHDTVSWYQQALGQGPQFIFQYYEEEERQRGNFPDRFSGHQFPNYSSELNVNALLLGDSALYLCASSLGLAGVGDTQYFGPGTRLTVL.

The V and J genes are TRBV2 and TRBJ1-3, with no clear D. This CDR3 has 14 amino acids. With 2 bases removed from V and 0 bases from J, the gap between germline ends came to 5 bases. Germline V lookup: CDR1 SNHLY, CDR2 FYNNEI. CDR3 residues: CASSELDSGNTIYF. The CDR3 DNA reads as TGTGCCAGCAGTGAACTGGACTCTGGAAACACCATATATTTT. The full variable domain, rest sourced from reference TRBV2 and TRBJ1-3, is EPEVTQTPSHQVTQMGQEVILRCVPISNHLYFYWYRQILGQKVEFLVSFYNNEISEKSEIFDDQFSVERPDGSNFTLKIRSTKLEDSAMYFCASSELDSGNTIYFGEGSWLTVV.

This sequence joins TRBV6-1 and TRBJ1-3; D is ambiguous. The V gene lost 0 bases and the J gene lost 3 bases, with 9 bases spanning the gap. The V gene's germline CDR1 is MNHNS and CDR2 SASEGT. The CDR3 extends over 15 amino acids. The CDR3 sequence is CASSEAAGYGNTIYF. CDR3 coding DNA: TGTGCCAGCAGTGAAGCGGCAGGCTATGGAAACACCATATATTTT.

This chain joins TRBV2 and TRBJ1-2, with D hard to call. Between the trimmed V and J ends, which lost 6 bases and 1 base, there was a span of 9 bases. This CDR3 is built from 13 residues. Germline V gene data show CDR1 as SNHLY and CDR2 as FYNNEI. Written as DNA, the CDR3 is TGTGCCAGCAGCTCTGACATTAACTATGGCTACACCTTC. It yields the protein CASSSDINYGYTF.

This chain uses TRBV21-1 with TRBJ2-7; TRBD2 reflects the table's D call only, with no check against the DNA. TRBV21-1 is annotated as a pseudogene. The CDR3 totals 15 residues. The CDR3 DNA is TGTGCCAGCAGCAACGGGTCACGCCAACGGGACGAGCAGTACTTC. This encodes CASSNGSRQRDEQYF.